This T cell receptor beta chain was observed in a study of regulatory T cells in long-lasting Graves disease. The time point was: newly diagnosed GD, antithyroid drugs for less than 3 months. Generation of the TCR library employed RNA extracted from PBMCs. This clonotype was seen more than once but under ten times. This CDR3 has 15 residues. Germline-derived CDR1 and CDR2 are MNHNS and SASEGT. The ends lost 6 bases at V and 3 bases at J; junction bases unmatched: 8. For TCR beta, libraries came from iRepertoire HTBI primers and Arm-PCR of CDR3 regions. TCRdb ran MiXCR on the multiplex PCR reads and lists one entry per CDR3 protein. This repertoire shows 500,000 or so distinct CDR3 sequences, 15% to 20% found once; its top ten account for 25%. The same sample was also used in a study of T cells in Graves' hyperthyroidism and ophthalmopathy. That paper adds: Blood also contained most expanded thyroid clonotypes above 0.001. Ophthalmopathy got predicted by the model a median approximately six months before its onset.

Sequenced material: peripheral blood mononuclear cells (PBMCs), taken at new diagnosis, from a patient treated with antithyroid drugs. The chain combines TRBV6-1 with TRBJ2-3; 8 positions agree with TRBD2. The sequence derives from a woman aged 40-60 years with Graves disease. CDR3 bases: TGTGCCAGCAGGTTGAGCGGGGGAGGAACAGATACGCAGTATTTT. Translating gives CASRLSGGGTDTQYF.